This T cell receptor (beta chain) is drawn from a study of shared T cell receptors in the human thymus. The CDR3 covers 18 residues. This clone was observed a few times. Data came from immunoSEQ multiplex PCR; TCRdb stores just in-frame clones and leaves some out. This repertoire shows hundreds of thousands of clones, 70% to 90% found once; its top ten account for 0.009% to 0.0095%. A further study also used this sample, focusing on human thymus T cells. That work adds: Finnish infants who were healthy and having corrective surgery for congenital heart defects made up the donors. Resections that were taken during corrective heart surgery supplied the thymus tissue. Gene usage for V and J segments appeared biased in thymic and blood repertoires. Related studies noted strongly shared thymic repertoires across unrelated people.

The sample comprised thymocytes. The rearrangement links TRBV21-1 to TRBJ2-7; the table's D call, TRBD2, was not checked against the DNA. TRBV21-1 is a pseudogene locus. The TCR was taken from a boy in the first two years of life with a congenital heart defect. The DNA of the CDR3 is TGTGCCAGCAGCAAGCGGGCTAGCGGGGGCCTCCCCTCCTACGAGCAGTACTTC. It yields the protein CASSKRASGGLPSYEQYF.